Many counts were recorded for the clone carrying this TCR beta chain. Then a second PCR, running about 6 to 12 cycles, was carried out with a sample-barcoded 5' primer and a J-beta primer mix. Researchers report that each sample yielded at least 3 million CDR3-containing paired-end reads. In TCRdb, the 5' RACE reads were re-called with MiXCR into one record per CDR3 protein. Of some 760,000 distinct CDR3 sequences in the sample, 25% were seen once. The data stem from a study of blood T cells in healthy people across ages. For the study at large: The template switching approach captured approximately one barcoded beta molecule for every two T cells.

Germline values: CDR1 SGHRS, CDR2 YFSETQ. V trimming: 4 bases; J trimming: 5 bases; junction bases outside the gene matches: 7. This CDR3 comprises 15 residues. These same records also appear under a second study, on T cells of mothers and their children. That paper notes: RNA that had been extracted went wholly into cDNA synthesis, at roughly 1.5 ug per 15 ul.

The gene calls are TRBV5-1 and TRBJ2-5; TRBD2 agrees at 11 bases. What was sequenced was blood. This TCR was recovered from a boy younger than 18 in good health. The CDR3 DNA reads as TGCGCCAGCAGCCGACAGGGGACTAGCGGTGAGACCCAGTACTTC. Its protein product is CASSRQGTSGETQYF.